These T cell receptor beta chains were read from a single sample in a study of blood T cell repertoires in COVID-19. Here immunoSEQ multiplex PCR was the method, and the copy in TCRdb shows in-frame clones only, minus some. This table holds a few hundred thousand clones, around 90% found once. The sequenced material came from peripheral blood. Every receptor here comes from a man in his sixties who had recovered from COVID-19. The CDR3 runs from the conserved cysteine through the conserved F or W. A D gene is named only where the DNA matches it firmly. Some rows have no size entry. The others give once, few or many, or a class for an expanded clone.

j_gene,abundance,d_gene,v_gene,CDR3aa,CDR3nt
TRBJ2-7,-,-,TRBV5-1,CASRRRSGGTYEQYF,TGCGCCAGCAGACGTAGGTCAGGGGGGACCTACGAGCAGTACTTC
TRBJ2-1,-,TRBD2,TRBV6-5,CASRTSGDYNEQFF,TGTGCCAGCAGGACTAGCGGAGATTACAATGAGCAGTTCTTC
TRBJ2-7,-,-,TRBV6-5,CASSYDSYEQYF,TGTGCCAGCAGTTACGACAGCTACGAGCAGTACTTC
TRBJ2-7,-,-,TRBV6-6,CASSYSRDLAYEQYF,TGTGCCAGCAGTTACTCTCGGGACTTAGCCTACGAGCAGTACTTC
TRBJ1-5,-,-,TRBV5-1,CASSQSFRESYNQPQHF,TGCGCCAGCAGCCAATCTTTCCGGGAATCCTACAATCAGCCCCAGCATTTT
TRBJ1-3,few,-,TRBV25-1,CASSGQSSGNTIYF,TGTGCCAGCAGTGGACAGAGCTCTGGAAACACCATATATTTT
TRBJ2-7,-,TRBD2,TRBV7-9,CASTSLRGDYEQYF,TGTGCCAGCACTTCCCTACGGGGGGACTACGAGCAGTACTTC
TRBJ2-2,-,-,TRBV27,CASSPISNTGELFF,TGTGCCAGCAGTCCTATATCGAACACCGGGGAGCTGTTTTTT
TRBJ1-5,-,-,TRBV4-1,CASSHPRGRVANQPQHF,TGCGCCAGCAGCCATCCGCGGGGTCGGGTGGCAAATCAGCCCCAGCATTTT
TRBJ2-7,-,TRBD2,TRBV3-1/TRBV3-2,CASSQASGYYEQYF,TGTGCCAGCAGCCAGGCTAGCGGGTACTACGAGCAGTACTTC
TRBJ1-1,-,-,TRBV7-2,CASSRGGMNTEAFF,TGTGCCAGCAGCCGGGGGGGCATGAACACTGAAGCTTTCTTT
TRBJ2-3,-,-,TRBV7-6,CASSQMGEGADTQYF,TGTGCCAGCAGCCAGATGGGCGAGGGGGCAGATACGCAGTATTTT
TRBJ2-3,-,-,TRBV21-1,CASSKVRGSTDTQYF,TGTGCCAGCAGCAAAGTACGGGGGAGCACAGATACGCAGTATTTT
TRBJ1-6,-,-,TRBV9,CASSTTNSALHF,TGTGCCAGCAGCACAACTAATTCGGCCCTCCACTTT
TRBJ1-2,-,-,TRBV29-1,CSVEDTGLYGYTF,TGCAGCGTTGAGGATACAGGTCTCTATGGCTACACCTTC
TRBJ1-1,-,TRBD1,TRBV3-1/TRBV3-2,CASSPSGTGGRAFF,TGTGCCAGCAGCCCATCCGGGACAGGGGGCAGAGCTTTCTTT
TRBJ1-5,-,-,TRBV6-5,CASSRTGNQPQHF,TGTGCCAGCAGCAGGACGGGAAATCAGCCCCAGCATTTT
TRBJ1-5,-,-,TRBV2,CASRKGGYDQPQHF,TGTGCCAGCAGGAAGGGGGGGTACGATCAGCCCCAGCATTTT
TRBJ1-1,-,-,TRBV4-1,CASSQVSTVQNTEAFF,TGCGCCAGCAGCCAAGTTTCGACAGTGCAGAACACTGAAGCTTTCTTT
TRBJ2-3,once,TRBD2,TRBV6-6,CASSYFAGGADTQYF,TGTGCCAGCAGTTACTTCGCGGGGGGGGCAGATACGCAGTATTTT
TRBJ2-7,-,-,TRBV7-9,CASSESGDNSYEQYF,TGTGCCAGCAGCGAAAGCGGGGACAACTCCTACGAGCAGTACTTC
TRBJ2-3,-,TRBD2,TRBV27,CASTELGRGVDTQYF,TGTGCCAGCACGGAATTGGGGCGGGGGGTGGATACGCAGTATTTT
TRBJ1-1,-,-,TRBV12-3/TRBV12-4,CASSRTAEAFF,TGTGCCAGCAGTCGGACAGCTGAAGCTTTCTTT
TRBJ1-5,-,TRBD1,TRBV30,CAWSGDRRRNQPQHF,TGTGCCTGGAGTGGGGACAGACGTAGGAATCAGCCCCAGCATTTT
TRBJ2-5,once,TRBD2,TRBV4-2,CASSQEEGSLAGGPETQYF,TGTGCCAGCAGCCAAGAGGAGGGCAGTCTAGCGGGGGGGCCAGAGACCCAGTACTTC
TRBJ1-5,-,-,TRBV9,CASSSGVRTGNQPQHF,TGTGCCAGCAGCTCCGGGGTCCGGACGGGCAATCAGCCCCAGCATTTT
TRBJ2-5,-,-,TRBV29-1,CSVPRDSQETQYF,TGCAGCGTTCCTCGGGACTCTCAAGAGACCCAGTACTTC
TRBJ1-1,-,-,TRBV6-5,CASSYSKSYRATEAFF,TGTGCCAGCAGTTACTCGAAATCGTACAGGGCGACTGAAGCTTTCTTT
TRBJ2-5,-,TRBD2,TRBV10-3,CAISDRTSGLQETQYF,TGTGCCATCAGTGATAGGACTAGCGGGCTCCAAGAGACCCAGTACTTC
TRBJ1-1,-,TRBD1,TRBV19,CASRSGGLKLNTEAFF,TGTGCCAGTAGATCAGGGGGCCTAAAATTGAACACTGAAGCTTTCTTT
TRBJ2-7,once,-,TRBV1,CTSSQGLAGGTYEQYF,TGCACCAGCAGCCAGGGACTAGCGGGGGGGACCTACGAGCAGTACTTC